A selection of T cell receptor beta chains follows, all from one sample in a study of early T cells in non-severe SARS-CoV-2 infection. Each CDR3 protein is one row after TCRdb ran MiXCR on the 5' RACE reads. The sample includes some 66,000 distinct CDR3 sequences, around 9% of them seen just once. Source material: whole blood. The receptors stem from an adult who was a healthcare worker with PCR-confirmed SARS-CoV-2 infection or an uninfected control (not recorded which). Each CDR3 is given with its conserved first and last residue. Fields, in order: D gene, V gene, clone size, J gene, CDR3 DNA, CDR3 protein. A D gene is named only where the DNA matches it firmly. For some rows the clone size is stated as once, few or many, or as a class when expanded; others skip it.

>NA|TRBV30|many|TRBJ1-1
TGTGCCTGGAGCTCGGGGTCCATGAACACTGAAGCTTTCTTT
CAWSSGSMNTEAFF
>NA|TRBV18|NA|TRBJ2-2
TGTGCCAGCTCACCGCAGGGCGGCGGGGAGCTGTTTTTT
CASSPQGGGELFF
>NA|TRBV12-3/TRBV12-4|NA|TRBJ1-4
TGTGCCAGCAGTTTTGACGGATCTAATGAAAAACTGTTTTTT
CASSFDGSNEKLFF
>NA|TRBV14|few|TRBJ1-4
TGTGCCAGCAGCCCGGGACACCCTAATGAAAAACTGTTTTTT
CASSPGHPNEKLFF
>TRBD2|TRBV11-3|few|TRBJ2-1
TGTGCCAGCAGCAGCAGGGTAGCGGGATACAATGAGCAGTTCTTC
CASSSRVAGYNEQFF
>NA|TRBV20-1|many|TRBJ2-2
TGCAGTGCTAGAAGAGTCGCAGAAACCACAGGGTACGGGGAGCTGTTTTTT
CSARRVAETTGYGELFF
>TRBD2|TRBV11-3|few|TRBJ2-3
TGTGCCAGCAGCCGAGGGACTAGCGGGTTGCCCACAGATACGCAGTATTTT
CASSRGTSGLPTDTQYF
>NA|TRBV28|NA|TRBJ2-7
TGTGCCAGCAGTTTCGCCGTCTACGAGCAGTACTTC
CASSFAVYEQYF
>NA|TRBV12-3/TRBV12-4|many|TRBJ2-3
TGTGCCAGCCTGAGGGGTAGCACAGATACGCAGTATTTT
CASLRGSTDTQYF
>NA|TRBV6-1|few|TRBJ1-1
TGTGCCAGCACGGACGGGGAGAACACTGAAGCTTTCTTT
CASTDGENTEAFF
>NA|TRBV7-3|few|TRBJ1-1
TGTGCCAGCAGCCCTACAGCGGACACTGAAGCTTTCTTT
CASSPTADTEAFF
>TRBD2|TRBV20-1|few|TRBJ2-1
TGCAGTGCTAGACTAGCGGGAGGGCGAATCGTGTACAATGAGCAGTTCTTC
CSARLAGGRIVYNEQFF
>NA|TRBV4-1|many|TRBJ1-1
TGCGCCAGCCGGGGGCCTCTCCAGAACACTGAAGCTTTCTTT
CASRGPLQNTEAFF
>NA|TRBV18|many|TRBJ2-2
TGTGCCAGCTCACCACTTGGAGACAGCAGCCCGTTGCGTAGCGGGGAGCTGTTTTTT
CASSPLGDSSPLRSGELFF
>NA|TRBV10-3|many|TRBJ1-2
TGTGCCATCAGTGAGACGGGCAACTATGGCTACACCTTC
CAISETGNYGYTF
>TRBD2|TRBV20-1|many|TRBJ2-1
TGCAGTGCTAGAAGCGGACTAGCGAACTACAATGAGCAGTTCTTC
CSARSGLANYNEQFF
>TRBD2|TRBV6-5|NA|TRBJ2-3
TGTGCCAGCAGTTATATTAGCGTGGCGGGAGGGCGCCCAGATACGCAGTATTTT
CASSYISVAGGRPDTQYF
>NA|TRBV11-2|few|TRBJ2-7
TGTGCGTATATCCCGGGACACCACTTGTTCTACGAGCAGTACTTC
CAYIPGHHLFYEQYF
>NA|TRBV7-8|NA|TRBJ2-1
TGTGCCAGCAACGACCGGCCAGGAATAGTCGATGAGCAGTTCTTC
CASNDRPGIVDEQFF
>NA|TRBV29-1|NA|TRBJ2-2
TGCAGCGTTGGGGGCACCGGGGAGCTGTTTTTT
CSVGGTGELFF
>NA|TRBV20-1|few|TRBJ2-2
TGCAGTGCCAGGTTCAGGGCATCCGGGGAGCTGTTTTTT
CSARFRASGELFF
>TRBD1|TRBV20-1|many|TRBJ2-7
TGCAGTGTGCGACAGGGCTACGAGCAGTACTTC
CSVRQGYEQYF
>TRBD2|TRBV14|few|TRBJ2-1
TGTGCCAGCAGGTCCTCTAGCGGGAGTTTCAATGAGCAGTTCTTC
CASRSSSGSFNEQFF
>NA|TRBV18|few|TRBJ2-3
TGTGCCAGCTCACCACTTCCCTCGTTGGGCACAGATACGCAGTATTTT
CASSPLPSLGTDTQYF
>TRBD1|TRBV6-2/TRBV6-3|NA|TRBJ2-2
TGTGCCAGCACCGAGGGACAGGGGGACACCGGGGAGCTGTTTTTT
CASTEGQGDTGELFF
>TRBD2|TRBV28|NA|TRBJ2-7
TGTGCCAGCACCGGGACTAGCGAGACCTACGAGCAGTACTTC
CASTGTSETYEQYF
>TRBD2|TRBV7-3|many|TRBJ2-5
TGTGCCAGCAGCGGACTAGCGGGAGTTGAGACCCAGTACTTC
CASSGLAGVETQYF
>NA|TRBV20-1|NA|TRBJ2-1
TGCAGTGCCTACGAGAGGGCCAGATACAATGAGCAGTTCTTC
CSAYERARYNEQFF
>NA|TRBV11-2|NA|TRBJ2-7
TGTGCCAGCAGCCAGGGATTTTACGAGCAGTACTTC
CASSQGFYEQYF
>TRBD2|TRBV4-3|many|TRBJ2-2
TGCGCCAGCAGCCAAGGAGGTAGCGGGAGGATCACCGGGGAGCTGTTTTTT
CASSQGGSGRITGELFF
>NA|TRBV29-1|NA|TRBJ2-3
TGCAGCGTTGGCCGGGGTACAGATACGCAGTATTTT
CSVGRGTDTQYF
>NA|TRBV7-9|many|TRBJ2-3
TGTGCCAGCAGCTTAGGTTTGTTGGATACGCAGTATTTT
CASSLGLLDTQYF
>TRBD2|TRBV2|few|TRBJ2-1
TGTGCCAGCAGGGCCGACGGGACTAGCGGGAGGGCCAATGAGCAGTTCTTC
CASRADGTSGRANEQFF
>TRBD1|TRBV5-6|NA|TRBJ2-5
TGTGCCAGCAGCTCGGGACAGGGAGGTGAGACCCAGTACTTC
CASSSGQGGETQYF
>TRBD2|TRBV9|many|TRBJ2-3
TGTGCCAGCAGCGTAACTCCTAGCGGGATCGCAGATACGCAGTATTTT
CASSVTPSGIADTQYF
>NA|TRBV10-3|NA|TRBJ2-7
TGTGCCATCAGTGAGTCGATTGAAGGTCGATACGAGCAGTACTTC
CAISESIEGRYEQYF
>NA|TRBV7-2|NA|TRBJ2-7
TGTGCCAGCAGCTTACCCCCTGGCGAAGGGGCCGAGCAGTACTTC
CASSLPPGEGAEQYF
>NA|TRBV29-1|NA|TRBJ2-2
TGCAGCGTTGAAGCTAGGCGGGGCGGGGAGCTGTTTTTT
CSVEARRGGELFF
>NA|TRBV20-1|many|TRBJ1-1
TGCAGTGCTAGAGATAACATGAACACTGAAGCTTTCTTT
CSARDNMNTEAFF
>TRBD1|TRBV2|NA|TRBJ2-7
TGTGTCAGCATGGACAGGGGGCAAAACGAGCAGTACTTC
CVSMDRGQNEQYF
>NA|TRBV20-1|many|TRBJ1-2
TGCAGTGCTACCCCTATGACAGGAACCTTCTATGGCTACACCTTC
CSATPMTGTFYGYTF
>TRBD2|TRBV11-3|NA|TRBJ2-1
TGTGCCAGCAGCTTAGATAGCGGGAGTATGACCTACAATGAGCAGTTCTTC
CASSLDSGSMTYNEQFF
>NA|TRBV6-1|few|TRBJ1-3
TGTGCCAGCAGTGTATCTGGGTCACTTGGAAACACCATATATTTT
CASSVSGSLGNTIYF
>TRBD1|TRBV10-3|many|TRBJ2-3
TGTGCCATCAGTGAGTCGACCGGACAGGGGGCTTCAGATACGCAGTATTTT
CAISESTGQGASDTQYF
>NA|TRBV6-5|NA|TRBJ1-3
TGTGCCAGCAGTTACCCAGGGATTGTAGACACCATATATTTT
CASSYPGIVDTIYF
>NA|TRBV7-2|NA|TRBJ2-7
TGTGCCAGCAGCTTATCCCCTGGAGCCTACGAGCAGTACTTC
CASSLSPGAYEQYF
>NA|TRBV20-1|many|TRBJ1-2
TGCAGTGCTAGGAATCGGGACTATGGCTACACCTTC
CSARNRDYGYTF
>TRBD2|TRBV20-1|few|TRBJ2-7
TGCAGTGCTCTAAGCGGGAGACCCTACGAGCAGTACTTC
CSALSGRPYEQYF
>NA|TRBV3-1|few|TRBJ1-6
TGTGCCAGCAATCAGGGTCCAAATTCACCCCTCCACTTT
CASNQGPNSPLHF
>NA|TRBV29-1|NA|TRBJ2-3
TGCAGCGTCGTACTACAGGGAGGGGGGATTATAGATACGCAGTATTTT
CSVVLQGGGIIDTQYF